A selection of T cell receptor beta chains follows, all from one sample in a study of cytomegalovirus exposure and HLA in healthy donors. Sequencing used immunoSEQ multiplex PCR; TCRdb keeps in-frame clones, though not all of them. The sample shows about 360,000 clones, around 86% of them seen only once. The specimen was PBMCs. The source of these receptors is a woman between 18 and 29 years old in good health and CMV-seronegative. The CDR3 runs from the conserved cysteine through the conserved F or W. Fields, in order: V gene, D gene, clone size, J gene, CDR3 DNA, CDR3 protein. A D gene is named only where the DNA matches it firmly. The size of a clone is reported for some rows only, either as once, few or many, or as a class for expanded clones.

TRBV5-1	TRBD2	once	TRBJ2-1	TGCGCCAGCCTACGGACTAGCGGGAGATACAATGAGCAGTTCTTC	CASLRTSGRYNEQFF
TRBV27	TRBD2	-	TRBJ2-3	TGTGCCAGCACCCGACTAGCGGGAGGCGCAGATACGCAGTATTTT	CASTRLAGGADTQYF
TRBV5-6	TRBD1	-	TRBJ2-1	TGTGCCAGCAGCTTGCCCCACAGGGGTCTAAGACTTTACAATGAGCAGTTCTTC	CASSLPHRGLRLYNEQFF
TRBV29-1	TRBD2	few	TRBJ2-7	TGCAGCGTGACCCCGGGAGGGCCTTCCCACGAGCAGTACTTC	CSVTPGGPSHEQYF
TRBV7-9	TRBD2	-	TRBJ2-1	TGTGCCAGCAGCCACCCTAGCGGAGGTTACAATGAGCAGTTCTTC	CASSHPSGGYNEQFF
TRBV5-1	TRBD2	-	TRBJ2-5	TGCGCCAGCAGCCCCTCCGGGAGGCAAACGGAAGAGACCCAGTACTTC	CASSPSGRQTEETQYF
TRBV28	TRBD1	-	TRBJ1-4	TGTGCCAGCACCCCGGACAGGGGGCGAACTAATGAAAAACTGTTTTTT	CASTPDRGRTNEKLFF
TRBV27	-	once	TRBJ2-3	TGTGCCAGCAGTAATATTGGAGGAGATACGCAGTATTTT	CASSNIGGDTQYF
TRBV19	-	once	TRBJ2-7	TGTGCCAGTAGTCGCGAGAAGGGGGTCTACGAGCAGTACTTC	CASSREKGVYEQYF
TRBV6-4	TRBD1	-	TRBJ2-5	TGTGCCAGCAGCAAAGACAGGGGTCAAGAGACCCAGTACTTC	CASSKDRGQETQYF
TRBV29-1	-	-	TRBJ2-7	TGCAGCGTTGTAGGCGGCGAGGACGGAAGACAGGCGACCTACGAGCAGTACTTC	CSVVGGEDGRQATYEQYF
TRBV5-1	TRBD1	-	TRBJ2-6	TGCGCCAGCAGCCTGCGACAGGGGGCCCTCTCTGGGGCCAACGTCCTGACTTTC	CASSLRQGALSGANVLTF
TRBV7-6	-	-	TRBJ2-5	TGTGCCAGCAGCTTAGCAAATTGGGCTTTCCAAGAGACCCAGTACTTC	CASSLANWAFQETQYF
TRBV6-5	-	-	TRBJ1-1	TGTGCCAGCAGTTACAGGGGAAAGAACACTGAAGCTTTCTTT	CASSYRGKNTEAFF
TRBV28	TRBD1	-	TRBJ2-2	TGTGCCAGCTATCCCGGGACAGCGAACACCGGGGAGCTGTTTTTT	CASYPGTANTGELFF
TRBV11-2	TRBD2	-	TRBJ2-1	TGTGCCAGCAGCCCCATCGGCGGCGGGGGCTACAATGAGCAGTTCTTC	CASSPIGGGGYNEQFF